A selection of T cell receptor beta chains follows, all from one sample in a study of identical twins. Each CDR3 protein gets one entry after TCRdb re-called the 5' RACE reads with MiXCR. The data contain about 700,000 distinct CDR3 sequences, approximately 9% of them seen just once; the ten biggest clones take up around 0.95%. The same sample was also studied in work on yellow fever vaccine responses in identical twins.

Sequenced: PBMCs. The receptors derive from a woman between 18 and 29 years old in good health. Each CDR3 is given with its conserved first and last residue. D genes are given only for firm matches. Only part of the rows carry a size: once, few, many, or a class if the clone is expanded.

v_call	clone_size	j_call	d_call	cdr3_aa	cdr3_nt
TRBV7-8	many	TRBJ2-7	-	CASSRFQGPSYEQYF	TGTGCCAGCAGCCGATTCCAGGGGCCCTCCTACGAGCAGTACTTC
TRBV7-2	few	TRBJ2-1	TRBD1	CASSRGQGPYNEQFF	TGTGCCAGCAGCCGCGGACAGGGGCCCTACAATGAGCAGTTCTTC
TRBV29-1	many	TRBJ2-3	TRBD2	CSVEGTSGRTSTDTQYF	TGCAGCGTTGAGGGGACTAGCGGGCGAACTAGCACAGATACGCAGTATTTT
TRBV5-5	few	TRBJ2-7	-	CASSFSLSTTGEQYF	TGTGCCAGCAGCTTTTCTCTTTCTACCACTGGGGAGCAGTACTTC
TRBV6-2/TRBV6-3	-	TRBJ2-2	-	CASSYSPQFGRELFF	TGTGCCAGCAGTTACTCGCCACAGTTTGGGCGGGAGCTGTTTTTT
TRBV24-1	few	TRBJ2-7	TRBD1	CATSDRGQGAYEQYF	TGTGCCACCAGTGATCGGGGACAGGGGGCCTACGAGCAGTACTTC
TRBV19	-	TRBJ2-6	-	CASRMEGANVLTF	TGTGCCAGTAGAATGGAGGGGGCCAACGTCCTGACTTTC
TRBV7-3	-	TRBJ2-3	TRBD1	CASSLTGTVITDTQYF	TGTGCCAGCAGCTTGACCGGGACAGTGATCACAGATACGCAGTATTTT
TRBV27	few	TRBJ2-3	-	CASSLSKPRSEYF	TGTGCCAGCAGTTTATCGAAGCCACGATCGGAGTATTTT
TRBV6-2/TRBV6-3	many	TRBJ2-1	-	CASSYSFGTHTANEQFF	TGTGCCAGCAGTTACTCGTTCGGGACCCATACAGCCAATGAGCAGTTCTTC
TRBV7-8	few	TRBJ1-6	TRBD1	CASSLDTGVIKNSPLHF	TGTGCCAGCAGCTTAGATACAGGGGTTATAAAGAATTCACCCCTCCACTTT
TRBV7-9	once	TRBJ2-7	-	CASSIGPSSYEQYF	TGTGCCAGCAGCATCGGACCGAGCTCCTACGAGCAGTACTTC
TRBV11-2	-	TRBJ1-2	-	CASSLARGTNYGYTF	TGTGCCAGCAGCCTAGCAAGGGGAACTAACTATGGCTACACCTTC
TRBV14	few	TRBJ2-7	-	CASSQGRLWGLLSYEQYF	TGTGCCAGCAGCCAAGGACGGCTCTGGGGACTGCTATCCTACGAGCAGTACTTC
TRBV7-6	-	TRBJ2-2	TRBD1	CASSKGQGGVRELFF	TGTGCCAGCAGCAAGGGACAGGGGGGTGTCCGGGAGCTGTTTTTT